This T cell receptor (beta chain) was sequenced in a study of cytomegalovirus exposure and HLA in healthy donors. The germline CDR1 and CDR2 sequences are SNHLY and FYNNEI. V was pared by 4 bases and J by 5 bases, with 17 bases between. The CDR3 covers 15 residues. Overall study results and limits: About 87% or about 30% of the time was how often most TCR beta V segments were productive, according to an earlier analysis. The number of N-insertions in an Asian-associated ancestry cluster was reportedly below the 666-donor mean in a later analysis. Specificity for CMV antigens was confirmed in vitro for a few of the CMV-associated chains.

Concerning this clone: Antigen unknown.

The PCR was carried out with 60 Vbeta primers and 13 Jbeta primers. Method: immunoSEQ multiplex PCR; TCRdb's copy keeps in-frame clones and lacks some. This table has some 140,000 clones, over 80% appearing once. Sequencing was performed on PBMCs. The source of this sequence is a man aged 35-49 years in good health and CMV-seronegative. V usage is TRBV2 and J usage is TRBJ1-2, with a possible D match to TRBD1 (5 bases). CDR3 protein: CASSVFREVRYGYTF. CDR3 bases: TGTGCCAGCAGTGTATTCAGGGAGGTTCGGTATGGCTACACCTTC.